Below, 26 T cell receptor beta chains from the same sample are listed, as sequenced in a study of blood T cells in healthy people across ages. For the second PCR, which ran for about 6 to 11 cycles, a sample-barcoded 5' primer and a J-beta primer mix were used. TCRdb re-called the 5' RACE reads through MiXCR, storing one row per CDR3 protein. Seen here are fewer than 950,000 distinct CDR3 sequences, approximately 55% observed once, and the top ten hold about 42%. Material: blood. The receptors shown here come from a man older than 75 in good health.

This clonotype has a handful of counts. The junction and the germline gene differ at one end; a read error may be behind it. The V gene is TRBV7-9, the J gene TRBJ2-1; D perhaps matches TRBD1 (5 bases). The CDR3 is 15 amino acids. Germline V gene sequence: CDR1 SEHNR, CDR2 FQNEAQ (reference sequence). The DNA of the CDR3 is TGTGCCAGCAGCTTAGACCACAGGACCTACAGTGAGCAGTTCTTC. Its protein product is CASSLDHRTYSEQFF.

The gene calls are TRBV10-3 and TRBJ2-3, with TRBD2 identical over 11 bases. V gave up 10 bases and J gave up 14 bases; unmatched junction bases: 23. This CDR3 is 16 amino acids long. Germline CDR1 is ENHRY and CDR2 is SYGVKD. The CDR3: CATKDTLAGVHRYAYF. Written as DNA, the CDR3 is TGTGCCACCAAAGACACACTAGCGGGAGTTCACAGATACGCGTATTTT.

The chain uses TRBV7-2 and TRBJ2-5; TRBD2 matches 8 bases. The CDR3 totals 16 residues. CDR1 and CDR2 from the germline V gene are SGHTA and FQGNSA. With V trimmed by 1 base and J by 11 bases, 15 bases remained unmatched. The CDR3 sequence: CASSLVSSGAYNEQYF. In DNA, the CDR3 is TGTGCCAGCAGCTTAGTTAGTAGCGGGGCTTACAATGAGCAGTACTTC. The variable domain in full, with the rest retrieved from reference TRBV7-2 and TRBJ2-5, is GAGVSQSPSNKVTEKGKDVELRCDPISGHTALYWYRQSLGQGLEFLIYFQGNSAPDKSGLPSDRFSAERTGGSVSTLTIQRTQQEDSAVYLCASSLVSSGAYNEQYFGPGTRLLVL.

The chain combines TRBV5-1 with TRBJ1-2; D possibly corresponds to TRBD1 (5 bases). Germline CDR1 and CDR2: SGHRS and YFSETQ. CDR3 length: 18 amino acids. Trimming cost V 0 bases and J 3 bases, with 21 bases left between them. The chain's CDR3 is CASSLVVPIGVGDYGYTF. The CDR3 DNA reads as TGCGCCAGCAGCTTGGTAGTCCCAATCGGGGTAGGGGACTATGGCTACACCTTC. Drawing the rest from reference TRBV5-1 and TRBJ1-2, the complete variable domain is KAGVTQTPRYLIKTRGQQVTLSCSPISGHRSVSWYQQTPGQGLQFLFEYFSETQRNKGNFPGRFSGRQFSNSRSEMNVSTLELGDSALYLCASSLVVPIGVGDYGYTFGSGTRLTVV.

The chain uses TRBV6-1 and TRBJ2-5, with 12 bases aligning to TRBD2. V shed 5 bases, J shed 6 bases, and the junction held 4 bases outside the gene matches. In germline, CDR1 is MNHNS, CDR2 SASEGT. The CDR3 is 14 amino acids. Written as DNA, the CDR3 is TGTGCCAGCAGTCCTAGCGGGGGGGGGCAGACCCAGTACTTC. It yields the protein CASSPSGGGQTQYF.

This clonotype has just a few counts. This sequence joins TRBV20-1 and TRBJ1-2, with 7 bases aligning to TRBD1. V dropped 1 base and J dropped 7; count of bases not matched to a gene: 3. The germline gives CDR1 DFQATT, CDR2 SNEGSKA (reference sequence). The CDR3 spans 12 residues. The CDR3 sequence: CSARVDRAGYTF. Written as DNA, the CDR3 is TGCAGTGCTAGAGTCGACAGGGCTGGCTACACCTTC.

This clonotype came up many times. The chain combines TRBV28 with TRBJ2-1, with TRBD2 identical over 7 bases. There are 16 residues in the CDR3. V lost 4 bases, J lost 9 bases, and 15 bases stayed unmatched. The germline gives CDR1 MDHEN, CDR2 SYDVKM. This CDR3 is CASSSSAAGPYGEQFF. The CDR3 DNA is TGTGCCAGCAGTTCTTCCGCAGCGGGACCCTATGGTGAGCAGTTCTTC.

V and J are TRBV6-5 and TRBJ2-7, with TRBD1 matching 9 bases. The better agreement between TRBJ2-5 and the DNA end casts doubt on the J call. This CDR3 region has 15 residues. Germline CDR1 and CDR2: MNHEY and SVGAGI. The CDR3 bases are TGTGCCAGCAGCCCCGGGACAGGGATTGGGGAGACCCAGTACTTC. This translates into CASSPGTGIGETQYF.

V usage is TRBV24-1 and J usage is TRBJ2-1; the match to TRBD1 covers 9 bases. From germline, CDR1 is KGHDR and CDR2 SFDVKD. V lost 3 bases to trimming and J lost 5 bases; unmatched junction nucleotides: 7. This CDR3 spans 16 amino acids. CDR3 bases: TGTGCCACCAGTGATCTTCCGGGACAGGGTGACAATGAGCAGTTCTTC. Its protein is CATSDLPGQGDNEQFF.

The genes are TRBV27 and TRBJ2-3; tentatively, D is TRBD2 (5 bases). The germline V and J ends were trimmed by 6 bases and 1 base, with 8 bases remaining between them. The germline gives CDR1 MNHEY, CDR2 SMNVEV (reference sequence). The CDR3 runs 13 residues. CDR3: CASRRRGTDTQYF. The CDR3 nucleotides read TGTGCCAGCAGGAGGCGGGGCACAGATACGCAGTATTTT.

This chain connects TRBV6-4 to TRBJ1-2; D possibly corresponds to TRBD1 (6 bases). The CDR3 consists of 14 residues. The germline CDR1 and CDR2 sequences are MRHNA and SNTAGT. Trimming left V 2 bases short and J 8 bases short, with 15 bases between. CDR3: CASSDAGAGSGYTF. The CDR3 DNA reads as TGTGCCAGCAGTGACGCGGGGGCAGGGAGCGGCTACACCTTC.

The chain recombines TRBV6-1 with TRBJ2-7; 8 nucleotides align to TRBD1. Per the germline V gene, CDR1 is MNHNS and CDR2 is SASEGT. CDR3 length: 15 amino acids. Trimming cost V 5 bases and J 4 bases; bases outside gene matches: 10. The chain's CDR3 is CASSLEWTGLYEQYF. CDR3 DNA: TGTGCCAGCAGTCTCGAATGGACAGGGTTGTACGAGCAGTACTTC.

This chain links TRBV7-3 with TRBJ2-3; 8 bases align to TRBD2. In germline, CDR1 is SGHTA, CDR2 FQGTGA. J lost 5 bases, V lost 5 bases, and 18 bases had no gene match. The CDR3 length is 18 residues. This CDR3 is CASSPYLGRAGVVDTQYF. The DNA for the CDR3 is TGTGCCAGCAGCCCATACCTCGGCCGAGCGGGAGTGGTAGATACGCAGTATTTT.

V usage is TRBV3-1 and J usage is TRBJ2-7; no clear D gene. V was trimmed by 0 bases and J by 5 bases, leaving 8 bases between them. CDR3 length: 13 residues. Germline CDR1 is LGHDT and CDR2 is YNNKEL (reference sequence). The CDR3 reads CASSQDLAHEQYF. CDR3 nucleotide sequence: TGTGCCAGCAGCCAAGATCTGGCACACGAGCAGTACTTC.

The chain combines TRBV30 with TRBJ1-2, with D possibly TRBD1 on 5 matching bases. Between the trimmed V and J ends, which lost 4 bases and 1 base, there was a span of 19 bases. Germline loops: CDR1 GTSNPN, CDR2 SVGIG (reference sequence). The CDR3 is made up of 16 amino acids. CDR3 residues: CAWTIGTFPLNYGYTF. CDR3 in DNA: TGTGCCTGGACTATCGGGACCTTCCCCCTTAACTATGGCTACACCTTC.

V is TRBV4-1 and J is TRBJ1-2; D is uncertain. Deletions cut 5 bases from V and 8 bases from J, with 15 bases between. Germline V gene lookup returns CDR1 MGHRA and CDR2 YSYEKL. The CDR3 is 13 amino acids. As DNA, the CDR3 is TGCGCCAGCAGCGCGAGTGGTTCGGAGGGCTACACCTTC. This gives the protein CASSASGSEGYTF.

The chain carries TRBV10-3 and TRBJ1-2; 7 positions match TRBD1. This CDR3 spans 13 amino acids. Looked up from germline, CDR1 is ENHRY and CDR2 is SYGVKD. The trim removed 8 bases at V and 2 bases at J, leaving 5 bases unmatched. CDR3 sequence reads: CAIHRDSNYGYTF. DNA for the CDR3: TGTGCCATCCACCGGGACAGCAACTATGGCTACACCTTC.

DNA for the CDR3: TGTGCCAGCAGTGTCCAGTTCTCCTACGAGCAGTACTTC. Translated, it gives CASSVQFSYEQYF. V and J are TRBV2 and TRBJ2-7; D is unresolved. Trimming removed 4 bases at V and 0 bases at J, with 7 bases between. The CDR3 runs 13 residues. Germline V lookup: CDR1 SNHLY, CDR2 FYNNEI.

The J gene is TRBJ2-1, the V gene TRBV29-1; 8 nucleotides match TRBD2. The germline CDR1 and CDR2 sequences are SQVTM and ANQGSEA. V was pared by 6 bases and J by 3 bases, with 4 bases of the junction left unmatched. This CDR3 region has 13 residues. The CDR3: CSVAGGDYNEQFF. CDR3 nucleotide sequence: TGCAGCGTCGCCGGGGGGGACTACAATGAGCAGTTCTTC.

The rearrangement links TRBV24-1 to TRBJ2-1; 9 positions agree with TRBD2. V shed 4 bases and J 12 bases; nucleotides not matched to a gene: 12. This CDR3 comprises 15 residues. Germline loops: CDR1 KGHDR, CDR2 SFDVKD. The CDR3 is CATSDSRTSVRVQFF. CDR3 sequence (DNA): TGTGCCACCAGTGACTCACGGACTAGCGTTCGGGTGCAGTTCTTC.

The chain links TRBV5-1 to TRBJ2-2; tentatively, D is TRBD1 (6 bases). This CDR3 region has 17 residues. Germline-derived CDR1 and CDR2 are SGHRS and YFSETQ. Trimming stripped 2 bases from V and 2 bases from J, with 16 bases between. CDR3 nucleotide sequence: TGCGCCAGCAGCTTCGACAGGCCTATTAGCAACACCGGGGAGCTGTTTTTT. It encodes CASSFDRPISNTGELFF.

The gene calls are TRBV5-1 and TRBJ2-1; D is undetermined. From germline, CDR1 is SGHRS and CDR2 YFSETQ. The CDR3 runs to 14 residues. V was trimmed by 0 bases and J by 4 bases, leaving 8 bases between them. In DNA, the CDR3 is TGCGCCAGCAGCTTGGTCACGAAATACAATGAGCAGTTCTTC. Translated: CASSLVTKYNEQFF.

This chain connects TRBV7-3 to TRBJ2-3, with 12 bases identical to TRBD2. The CDR3 consists of 16 residues. The V gene's germline CDR1 is SGHTA and CDR2 FQGTGA. The J segment lost 0 bases and the V segment lost 5 bases, leaving 3 bases of the junction unmatched. The CDR3 DNA reads TGTGCCAGCAGCCAGGGACTAGCGGGTAGCACAGATACGCAGTATTTT. Protein: CASSQGLAGSTDTQYF.

The rearrangement links TRBV15 to TRBJ2-7; 7 nucleotides align to TRBD2. The ends lost 0 bases at V and 1 base at J; junction bases unmatched: 3. This CDR3 is built from 15 residues. Germline V gene sequence: CDR1 LNHNV, CDR2 YYDKDF (reference sequence). CDR3 sequence: CATSRETSESYEQYF. CDR3 coding DNA: TGTGCCACCAGCAGAGAAACTAGCGAATCCTACGAGCAGTACTTC.

The rearrangement uses TRBV6-1 and TRBJ2-4; D remains unclear. The germline V gene encodes CDR1 MNHNS and CDR2 SASEGT. CDR3 size: 15 residues. V was pared by 0 bases and J by 4 bases, with 10 bases between. CDR3 bases: TGTGCCAGCAGTGAAGCGCGCACGGTGAAAAACATTCAGTACTTC. It is translated as CASSEARTVKNIQYF.

The J gene is TRBJ2-3, the V gene TRBV20-1; 9 bases map to TRBD2. CDR3 length: 15 residues. The V and J ends lost 6 bases and 14 bases, in that order; junction bases with no gene match: 21. In germline, CDR1 is DFQATT, CDR2 SNEGSKA (reference sequence). The CDR3 region is CSALYLAGQHRYAYF. CDR3 DNA: TGCAGTGCCCTCTACCTAGCGGGGCAGCACAGATACGCGTATTTT.